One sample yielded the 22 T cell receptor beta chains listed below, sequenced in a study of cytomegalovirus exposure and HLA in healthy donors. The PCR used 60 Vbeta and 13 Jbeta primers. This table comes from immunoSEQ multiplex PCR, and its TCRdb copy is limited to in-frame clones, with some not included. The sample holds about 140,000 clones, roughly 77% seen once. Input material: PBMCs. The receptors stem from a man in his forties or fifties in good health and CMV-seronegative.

The CDR3, as DNA: TGTGCCAGCAGGGGGGCCCTCAACTCCTACAATGAGCAGTTCTTC. It is translated as CASRGALNSYNEQFF. The gene calls are TRBV7-9 and TRBJ2-1; TRBD1 is a possible D gene (6 bases). The CDR3 sequence is 15 residues long. Between the trimmed V and J ends, which lost 6 bases and 0 bases, there was a span of 12 bases. Per germline, CDR1 SEHNR and CDR2 FQNEAQ (reference sequence). The whole variable domain, filled in from reference TRBV7-9 and TRBJ2-1, reads DTGVSQNPRHKITKRGQNVTFRCDPISEHNRLYWYRQTLGQGPEFLTYFQNEAQLEKSRLLSDRFSAERPKGSFSTLEIQRTEQGDSAMYLCASRGALNSYNEQFFGPGTRLTVL.

The CDR3 nucleotides read TGCGCCAGCAGTCAATCGGCATTTTTTGCCGATTCACCCCTCCACTTT. This gives the protein CASSQSAFFADSPLHF. The J gene is TRBJ1-6, the V gene TRBV23-1, with D hard to call. TRBV23-1 is designated an ORF whose function remains uncertain. CDR3 size: 16 residues. V lost 0 bases and J lost 8, with 14 bases in between.

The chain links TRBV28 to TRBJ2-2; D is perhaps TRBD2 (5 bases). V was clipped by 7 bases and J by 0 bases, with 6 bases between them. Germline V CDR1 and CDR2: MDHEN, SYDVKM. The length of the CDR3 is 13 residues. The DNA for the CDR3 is TGTGCCAGCACTAGCACGAACACCGGGGAGCTGTTTTTT. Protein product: CASTSTNTGELFF.

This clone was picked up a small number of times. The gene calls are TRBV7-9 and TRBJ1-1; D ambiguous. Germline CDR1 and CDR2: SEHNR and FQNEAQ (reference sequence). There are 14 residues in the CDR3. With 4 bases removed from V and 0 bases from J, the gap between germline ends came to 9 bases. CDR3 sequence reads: CASSSITVNTEAFF. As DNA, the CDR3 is TGTGCCAGCAGCTCGATAACGGTGAACACTGAAGCTTTCTTT.

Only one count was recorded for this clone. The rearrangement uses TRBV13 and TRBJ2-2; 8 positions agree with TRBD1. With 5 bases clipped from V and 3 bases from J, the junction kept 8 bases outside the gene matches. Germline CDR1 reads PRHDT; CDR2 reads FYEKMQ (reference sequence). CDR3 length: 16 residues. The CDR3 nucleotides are TGTGCCAGCAGCCCGCGACAGGGGTCGGACACCGGGGAGCTGTTTTTT. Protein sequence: CASSPRQGSDTGELFF.

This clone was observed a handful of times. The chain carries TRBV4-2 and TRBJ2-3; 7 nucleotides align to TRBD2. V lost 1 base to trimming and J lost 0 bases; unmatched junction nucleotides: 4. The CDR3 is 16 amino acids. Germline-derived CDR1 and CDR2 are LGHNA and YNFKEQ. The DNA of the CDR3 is TGTGCCAGCAGCCAAGGGAACGGGGGGAGCACAGATACGCAGTATTTT. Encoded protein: CASSQGNGGSTDTQYF.

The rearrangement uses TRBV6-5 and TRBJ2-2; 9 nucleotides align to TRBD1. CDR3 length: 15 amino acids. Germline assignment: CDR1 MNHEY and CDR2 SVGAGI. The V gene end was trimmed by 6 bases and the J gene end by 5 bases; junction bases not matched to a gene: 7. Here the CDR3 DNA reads TGTGCCAGCAGCTCCGGGACAGGGAGGACCGGGGAGCTGTTTTTT. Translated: CASSSGTGRTGELFF.

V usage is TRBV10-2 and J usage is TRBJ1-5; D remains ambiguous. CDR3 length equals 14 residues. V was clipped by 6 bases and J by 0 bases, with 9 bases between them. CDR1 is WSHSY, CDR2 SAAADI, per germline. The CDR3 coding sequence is TGCGCCAGCAGGCCCGGGTATAGCAATCAGCCCCAGCATTTT. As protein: CASRPGYSNQPQHF.

CDR3 amino acids: CASAGQGSEKLFF. DNA for the CDR3: TGCGCCAGCGCCGGACAGGGAAGCGAAAAACTGTTTTTT. V and J are TRBV5-1 and TRBJ1-4; TRBD1 matches at 8 bases. CDR3 length: 13 amino acids. Germline CDR1 reads SGHRS; CDR2 reads YFSETQ. V was pared by 7 bases and J by 8 bases, with 7 bases of the junction left unmatched.

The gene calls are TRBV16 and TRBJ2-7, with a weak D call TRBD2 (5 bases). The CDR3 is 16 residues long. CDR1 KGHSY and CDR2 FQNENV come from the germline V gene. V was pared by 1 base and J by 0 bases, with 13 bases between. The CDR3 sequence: CASSQFPRGSSYEQYF. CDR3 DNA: TGTGCCAGCAGCCAATTTCCACGAGGGAGCTCCTACGAGCAGTACTTC.

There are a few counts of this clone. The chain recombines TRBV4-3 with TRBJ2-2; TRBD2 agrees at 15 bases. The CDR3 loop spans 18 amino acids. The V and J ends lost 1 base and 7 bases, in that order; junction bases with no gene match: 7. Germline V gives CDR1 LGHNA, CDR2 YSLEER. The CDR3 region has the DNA TGCGCCAGCAGCCAAGCCGGACTAGCGGGGGGGCCAGTCGGGGAGCTGTTTTTT. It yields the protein CASSQAGLAGGPVGELFF.

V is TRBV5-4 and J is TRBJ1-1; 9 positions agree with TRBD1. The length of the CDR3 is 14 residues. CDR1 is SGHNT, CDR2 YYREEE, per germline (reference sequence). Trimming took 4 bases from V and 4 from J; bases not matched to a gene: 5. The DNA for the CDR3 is TGTGCCAGCAGCGGTAAGGACAGGGGCACTGAAGCTTTCTTT. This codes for CASSGKDRGTEAFF.

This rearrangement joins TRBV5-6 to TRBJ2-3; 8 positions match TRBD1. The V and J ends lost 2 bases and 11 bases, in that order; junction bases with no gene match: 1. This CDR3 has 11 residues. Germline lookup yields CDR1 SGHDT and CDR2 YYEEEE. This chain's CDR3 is CASSFGTGQYF. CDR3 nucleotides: TGTGCCAGCAGCTTTGGGACAGGGCAGTATTTT.

Here the CDR3 reads CASSPSSNTGELFF. The CDR3 coding sequence is TGTGCCAGCTCACCCAGTTCGAACACCGGGGAGCTGTTTTTT. The chain is built from TRBV18 and TRBJ2-2; D gene ambiguous. This CDR3 spans 14 amino acids. In germline, CDR1 is KGHSH, CDR2 LQKENI. Trimming shortened V by 3 bases and J by 0 bases, and 5 bases separated the two germline ends.

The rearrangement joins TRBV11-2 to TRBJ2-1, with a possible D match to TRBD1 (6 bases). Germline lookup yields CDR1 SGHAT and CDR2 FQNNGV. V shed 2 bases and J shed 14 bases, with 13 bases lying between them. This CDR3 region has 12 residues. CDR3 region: CASSLLSGDEFF. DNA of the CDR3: TGTGCCAGCAGCTTATTGTCAGGGGATGAGTTCTTC.

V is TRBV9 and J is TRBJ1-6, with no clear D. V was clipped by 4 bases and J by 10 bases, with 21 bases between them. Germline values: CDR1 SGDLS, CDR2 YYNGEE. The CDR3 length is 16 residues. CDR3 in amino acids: CASSPSQDLGYSPLHF. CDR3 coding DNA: TGTGCCAGCAGCCCCAGCCAGGACTTAGGGTACTCACCCCTCCACTTT.

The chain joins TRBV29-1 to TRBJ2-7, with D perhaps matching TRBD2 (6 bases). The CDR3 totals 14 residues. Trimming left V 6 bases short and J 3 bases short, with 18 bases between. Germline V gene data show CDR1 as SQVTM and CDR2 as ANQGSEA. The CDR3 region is CSVAGGSRDYEQYF. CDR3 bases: TGCAGCGTCGCTGGGGGGTCTAGGGACTACGAGCAGTACTTC.

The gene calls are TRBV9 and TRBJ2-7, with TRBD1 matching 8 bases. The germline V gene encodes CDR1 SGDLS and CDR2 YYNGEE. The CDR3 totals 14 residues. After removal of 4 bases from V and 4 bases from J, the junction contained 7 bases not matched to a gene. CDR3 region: CASSPQGAGYEQYF. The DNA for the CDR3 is TGTGCCAGCAGCCCCCAGGGGGCGGGTTACGAGCAGTACTTC.

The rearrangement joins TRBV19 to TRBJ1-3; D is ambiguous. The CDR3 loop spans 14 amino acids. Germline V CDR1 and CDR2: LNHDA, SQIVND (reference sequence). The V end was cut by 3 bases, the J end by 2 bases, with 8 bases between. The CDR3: CASSILDTGNTIYF. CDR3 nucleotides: TGTGCCAGTAGTATCCTTGACACTGGAAACACCATATATTTT.

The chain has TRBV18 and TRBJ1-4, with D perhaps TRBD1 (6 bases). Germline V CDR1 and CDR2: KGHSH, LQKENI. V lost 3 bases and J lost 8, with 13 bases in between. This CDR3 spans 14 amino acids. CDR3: CASSPSDRNEKLFF. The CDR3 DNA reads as TGTGCCAGCTCACCGAGCGACAGGAACGAAAAACTGTTTTTT.

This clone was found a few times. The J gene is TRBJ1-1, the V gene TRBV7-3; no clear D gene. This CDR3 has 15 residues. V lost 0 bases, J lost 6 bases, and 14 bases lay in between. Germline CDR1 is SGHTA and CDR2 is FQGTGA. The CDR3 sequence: CASSLTTASSAEAFF. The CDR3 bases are TGTGCCAGCAGCTTAACCACGGCGTCCAGCGCTGAAGCTTTCTTT.

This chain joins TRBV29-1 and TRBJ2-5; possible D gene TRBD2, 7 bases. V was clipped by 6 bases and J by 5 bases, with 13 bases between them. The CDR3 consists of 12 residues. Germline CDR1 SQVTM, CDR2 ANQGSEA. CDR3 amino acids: CSVQGGEETQYF. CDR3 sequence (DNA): TGCAGCGTCCAAGGGGGGGAGGAGACCCAGTACTTC.